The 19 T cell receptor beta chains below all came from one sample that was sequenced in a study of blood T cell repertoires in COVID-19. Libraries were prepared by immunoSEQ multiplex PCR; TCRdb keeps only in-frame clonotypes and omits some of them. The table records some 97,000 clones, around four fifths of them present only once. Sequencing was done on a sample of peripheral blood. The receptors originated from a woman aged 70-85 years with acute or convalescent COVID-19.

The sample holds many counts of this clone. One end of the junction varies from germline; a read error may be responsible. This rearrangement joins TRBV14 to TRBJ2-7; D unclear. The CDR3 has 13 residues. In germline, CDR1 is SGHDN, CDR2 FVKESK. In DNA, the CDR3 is TGTGCCAGCAGCCAAGGGTACTCCAACGAGCAGTACTTC. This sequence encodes CASSQGYSNEQYF.

DNA of the CDR3: TGTGCCAGCAGCTTAGATCCAGGTGCTTCGTACTTC. This codes for CASSLDPGASYF. This chain joins TRBV7-9 and TRBJ2-7, with D unclear. Germline CDR1 is SEHNR and CDR2 is FQNEAQ (reference sequence). Trimming took 1 base from V and 12 from J, leaving 13 bases between them. This CDR3 has 12 residues.

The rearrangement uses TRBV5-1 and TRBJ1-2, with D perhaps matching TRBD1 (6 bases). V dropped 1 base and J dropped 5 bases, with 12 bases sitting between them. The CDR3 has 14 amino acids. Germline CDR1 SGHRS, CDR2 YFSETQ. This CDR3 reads CASSLTTGSYGYTF. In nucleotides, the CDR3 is TGCGCCAGCAGCTTGACGACAGGAAGTTATGGCTACACCTTC.

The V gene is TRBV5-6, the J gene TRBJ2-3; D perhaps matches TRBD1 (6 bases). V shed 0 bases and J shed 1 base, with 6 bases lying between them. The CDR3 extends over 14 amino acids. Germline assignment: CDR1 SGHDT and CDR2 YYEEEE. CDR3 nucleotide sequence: TGTGCCAGCAGCTTGGCAGGGGGCACAGATACGCAGTATTTT. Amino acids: CASSLAGGTDTQYF.

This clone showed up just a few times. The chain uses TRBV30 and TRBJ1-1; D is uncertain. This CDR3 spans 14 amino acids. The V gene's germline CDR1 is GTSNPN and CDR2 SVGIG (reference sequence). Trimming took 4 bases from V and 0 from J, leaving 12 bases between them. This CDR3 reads CAWTRQTLNTEAFF. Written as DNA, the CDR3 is TGTGCCTGGACTCGGCAGACACTGAACACTGAAGCTTTCTTT.

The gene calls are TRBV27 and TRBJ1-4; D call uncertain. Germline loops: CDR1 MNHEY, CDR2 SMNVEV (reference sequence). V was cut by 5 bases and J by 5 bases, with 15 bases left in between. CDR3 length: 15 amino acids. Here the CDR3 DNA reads TGTGCCAGCAGTCCCCCCCCTAACGCCAATGAAAAACTGTTTTTT. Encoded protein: CASSPPPNANEKLFF.

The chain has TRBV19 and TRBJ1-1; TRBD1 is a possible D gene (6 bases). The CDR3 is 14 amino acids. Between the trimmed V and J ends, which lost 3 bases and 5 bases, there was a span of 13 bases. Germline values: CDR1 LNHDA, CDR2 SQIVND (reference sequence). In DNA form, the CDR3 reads TGTGCCAGTAGTATTAACAGGGACGTGACTGAAGCTTTCTTT. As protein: CASSINRDVTEAFF.

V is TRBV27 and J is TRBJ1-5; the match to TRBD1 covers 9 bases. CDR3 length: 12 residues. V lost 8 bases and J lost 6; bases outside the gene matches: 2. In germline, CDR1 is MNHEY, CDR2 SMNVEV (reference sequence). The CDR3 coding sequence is TGTGCCAGCGACAGGGGGATTCAGCCCCAGCATTTT. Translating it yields CASDRGIQPQHF.

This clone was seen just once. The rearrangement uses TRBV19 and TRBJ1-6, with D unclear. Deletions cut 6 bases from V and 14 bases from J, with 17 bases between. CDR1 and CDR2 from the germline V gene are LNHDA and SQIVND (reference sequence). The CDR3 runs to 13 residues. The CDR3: CASSDRPGSALHF. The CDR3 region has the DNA TGTGCCAGTAGCGACCGCCCCGGGTCGGCCCTCCACTTT. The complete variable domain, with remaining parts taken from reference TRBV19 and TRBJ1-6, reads DGGITQSPKYLFRKEGQNVTLSCEQNLNHDAMYWYRQDPGQGLRLIYYSQIVNDFQKGDIAEGYSVSREKKESFPLTVTSAQKNPTAFYLCASSDRPGSALHFGNGTRLTVT.

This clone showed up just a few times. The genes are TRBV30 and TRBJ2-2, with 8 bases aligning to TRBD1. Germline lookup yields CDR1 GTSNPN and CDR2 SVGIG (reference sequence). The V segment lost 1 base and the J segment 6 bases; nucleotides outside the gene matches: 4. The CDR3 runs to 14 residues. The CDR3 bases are TGTGCCTGGAGTGAGGACAGGGCCCCCGGGGAGCTGTTTTTT. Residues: CAWSEDRAPGELFF.

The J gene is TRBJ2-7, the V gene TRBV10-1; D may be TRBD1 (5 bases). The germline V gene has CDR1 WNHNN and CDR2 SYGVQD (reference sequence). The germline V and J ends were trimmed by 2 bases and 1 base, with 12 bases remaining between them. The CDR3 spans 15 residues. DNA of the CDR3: TGCGCCAGCAGTGAGGTGCCAGGGCGATCCTACGAGCAGTACTTC. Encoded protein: CASSEVPGRSYEQYF.

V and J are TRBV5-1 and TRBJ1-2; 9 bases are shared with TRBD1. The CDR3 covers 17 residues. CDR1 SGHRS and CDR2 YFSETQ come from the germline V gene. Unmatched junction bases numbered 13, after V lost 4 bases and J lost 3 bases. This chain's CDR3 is CASSETGTGLSYYGYTF. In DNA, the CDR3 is TGCGCCAGCAGCGAAACCGGGACAGGGCTCTCTTACTATGGCTACACCTTC.

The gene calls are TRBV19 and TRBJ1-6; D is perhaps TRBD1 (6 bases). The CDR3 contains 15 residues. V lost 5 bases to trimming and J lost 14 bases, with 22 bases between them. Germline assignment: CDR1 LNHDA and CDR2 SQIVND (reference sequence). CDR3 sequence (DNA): TGTGCCAGTAGTTGGGGCCTACAGGGTCAGCCGACCCTCCACTTT. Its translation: CASSWGLQGQPTLHF.

CDR3 sequence reads: CASSPPGTAIAKNIQYF. The CDR3, as DNA: TGTGCCAGCAGTCCACCGGGGACAGCAATAGCCAAAAACATTCAGTACTTC. The chain has TRBV6-6 and TRBJ2-4; 7 bases fit TRBD1. This CDR3 spans 17 amino acids. V lost 5 bases and J lost 0; bases outside the gene matches: 10. The germline gives CDR1 MNHNY, CDR2 SVGAGI (reference sequence).

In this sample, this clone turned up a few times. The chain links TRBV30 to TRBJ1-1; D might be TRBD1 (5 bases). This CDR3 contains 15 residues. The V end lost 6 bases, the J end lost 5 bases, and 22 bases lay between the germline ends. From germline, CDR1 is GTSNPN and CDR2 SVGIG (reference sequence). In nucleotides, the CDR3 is TGTGCCTGCCAAATTAGGGGTCGGGCGCTAACTGAAGCTTTCTTT. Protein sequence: CACQIRGRALTEAFF.

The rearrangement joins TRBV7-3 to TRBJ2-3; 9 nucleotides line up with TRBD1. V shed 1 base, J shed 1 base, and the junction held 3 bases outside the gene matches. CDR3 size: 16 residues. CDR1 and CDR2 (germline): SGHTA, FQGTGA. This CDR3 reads CASSLRGQGGTDTQYF. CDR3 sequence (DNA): TGTGCCAGCAGCTTAAGGGGACAGGGCGGCACAGATACGCAGTATTTT.

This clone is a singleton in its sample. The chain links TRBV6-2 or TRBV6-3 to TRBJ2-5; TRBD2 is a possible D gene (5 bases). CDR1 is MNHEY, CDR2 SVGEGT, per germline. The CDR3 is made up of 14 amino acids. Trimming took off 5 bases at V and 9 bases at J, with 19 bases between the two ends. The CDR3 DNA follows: TGTGCCAGCAGTCCCGGTTTTCTAGCTGGGGCCCAGTACTTC. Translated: CASSPGFLAGAQYF.

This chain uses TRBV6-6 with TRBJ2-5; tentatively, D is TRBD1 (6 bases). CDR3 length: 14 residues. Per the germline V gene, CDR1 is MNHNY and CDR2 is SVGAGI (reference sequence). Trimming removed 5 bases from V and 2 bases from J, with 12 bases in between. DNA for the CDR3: TGTGCCAGCAGTGCAGGGACAAAACAAGAGACCCAGTACTTC. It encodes CASSAGTKQETQYF.

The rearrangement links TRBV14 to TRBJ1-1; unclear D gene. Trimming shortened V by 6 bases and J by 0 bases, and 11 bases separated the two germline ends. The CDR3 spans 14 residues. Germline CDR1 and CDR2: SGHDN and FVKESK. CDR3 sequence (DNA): TGTGCCAGCAGACCCACACCCATGAACACTGAAGCTTTCTTT. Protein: CASRPTPMNTEAFF. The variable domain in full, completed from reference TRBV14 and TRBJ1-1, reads EAGVTQFPSHSVIEKGQTVTLRCDPISGHDNLYWYRRVMGKEIKFLLHFVKESKQDESGMPNNRFLAERTGGTYSTLKVQPAELEDSGVYFCASRPTPMNTEAFFGQGTRLTVV.